This paragraph reports one T cell receptor beta chain. The source of the sample is a study of cytomegalovirus exposure and HLA in healthy donors. The CDR3 consists of 19 residues. Germline CDR1 is LGHNA and CDR2 is YNFKEQ. V shed 2 bases, J shed 2 bases, and the junction held 10 bases outside the gene matches. Amplification used 60 Vbeta primers and 13 Jbeta primers. Produced via immunoSEQ multiplex PCR; TCRdb's table is partial and in-frame only. The data contain about 180,000 clones, more than 60% of them seen just once; the ten biggest clones take up around 3%. The sequence derives from a woman between 45 and 60 years old in good health and CMV-seropositive. The chain uses TRBV4-2 and TRBJ1-5, with 12 bases matching TRBD1. Sequencing was performed on PBMCs. Here the CDR3 DNA reads TGTGCCAGCAGCCAAACCGGGACAGGGGGCAATGGTGGCAATCAGCCCCAGCATTTT. Protein sequence: CASSQTGTGGNGGNQPQHF.